Presented here are 5 T cell receptor beta chains from one specimen sequenced in a study of cytomegalovirus exposure and HLA in healthy donors. Clones were read by immunoSEQ multiplex PCR, and TCRdb kept only the in-frame ones, dropping some. The sample has under 200,000 clones; 95% to 96% are singletons. The specimen was PBMCs. The receptors shown here come from a woman aged 18-29 years in good health and CMV-seronegative.

J is TRBJ2-1 and V is TRBV18; perhaps TRBD2 as D (6 bases). Germline assignment: CDR1 KGHSH and CDR2 LQKENI. This CDR3 region has 15 residues. Trimming pared 5 bases from V and 2 bases from J, leaving 13 bases between. This CDR3 is CASSVGPGAYNEQFF. The CDR3 nucleotides read TGTGCCAGCTCAGTGGGCCCGGGGGCCTACAATGAGCAGTTCTTC.

Only one count was recorded for this clone. The chain links TRBV5-4 to TRBJ2-7; no reliable D call. This CDR3 is 15 amino acids long. CDR1 SGHNT and CDR2 YYREEE come from the germline V gene (reference sequence). V gave up 0 bases and J gave up 6 bases, with 16 bases separating them. CDR3 sequence reads: CASSLVPTGASEQYF. As DNA, the CDR3 is TGTGCCAGCAGCTTGGTACCGACGGGTGCCTCCGAGCAGTACTTC.

This clone was seen just once. This chain links TRBV27 with TRBJ1-2, with 9 bases identical to TRBD1. Germline V lookup: CDR1 MNHEY, CDR2 SMNVEV (reference sequence). J was trimmed by 2 bases and V by 6 bases; bases with no gene match: 13. This CDR3 is 17 amino acids long. CDR3 loop: CASRNPGDRDKNYGYTF. For the CDR3, the DNA is TGTGCCAGCAGGAACCCAGGGGACAGGGATAAGAACTATGGCTACACCTTC.

V usage is TRBV7-2 and J usage is TRBJ2-1, with TRBD1 matching over 7 bases. J gave up 3 bases and V 5 bases, and 7 bases lay outside the gene matches. The CDR3 runs 15 residues. CDR1 is SGHTA and CDR2 is FQGNSA in the germline V gene. The CDR3 nucleotides are TGTGCCAGCAGCCCTCGGCAGGGGGTCTACAATGAGCAGTTCTTC. Translation: CASSPRQGVYNEQFF.

This rearrangement joins TRBV5-5 to TRBJ2-2; D ambiguous. Trimming left V 5 bases short and J 7 bases short, with 21 bases between. The CDR3 consists of 16 residues. CDR1 and CDR2 (germline): SGHKS, YYEKEE (reference sequence). The CDR3 protein is CASRLSDRVYGGELFF. CDR3 in DNA: TGTGCCAGCAGACTTTCGGATCGGGTTTACGGCGGGGAGCTGTTTTTT. The full variable domain, rest sourced from reference TRBV5-5 and TRBJ2-2, is DAGVTQSPTHLIKTRGQQVTLRCSPISGHKSVSWYQQVLGQGPQFIFQYYEKEERGRGNFPDRFSARQFPNYSSELNVNALLLGDSALYLCASRLSDRVYGGELFFGEGSRLTVL.